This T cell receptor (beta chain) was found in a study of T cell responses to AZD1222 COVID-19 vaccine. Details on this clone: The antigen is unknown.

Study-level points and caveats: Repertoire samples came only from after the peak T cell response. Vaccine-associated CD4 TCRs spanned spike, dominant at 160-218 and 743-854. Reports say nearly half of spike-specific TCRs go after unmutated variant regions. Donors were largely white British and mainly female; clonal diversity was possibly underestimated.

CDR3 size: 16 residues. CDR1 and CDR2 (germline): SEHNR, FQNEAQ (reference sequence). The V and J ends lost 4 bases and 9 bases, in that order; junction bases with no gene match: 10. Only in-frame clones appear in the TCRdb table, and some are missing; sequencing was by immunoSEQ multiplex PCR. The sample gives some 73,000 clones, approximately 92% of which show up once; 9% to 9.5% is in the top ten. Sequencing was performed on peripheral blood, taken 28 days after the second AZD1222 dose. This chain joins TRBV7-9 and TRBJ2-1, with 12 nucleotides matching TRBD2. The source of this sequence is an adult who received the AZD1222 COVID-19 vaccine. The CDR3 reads CASSSRTSGIEGEQFF. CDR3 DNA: TGTGCCAGCAGCTCCCGGACTAGCGGGATAGAGGGTGAGCAGTTCTTC.